This is a list of T cell receptor beta chains from one sample in a study of human T cells and chemical hapten exposure. One entry per CDR3 protein, called by TCRdb with MiXCR from the RACE reads. The data contain a few hundred thousand distinct CDR3 sequences, about 9% of them singletons. Material: whole blood, obtained in connection with sensitization to the hapten diphenylcyclopropenone (DPC). The receptor source for this set is a woman in her thirties or forties with alopecia areata. Some clones in this sample may be carry-over from other donors' samples. The CDR3 runs from the conserved cysteine through the conserved F or W. The order of the fields is clone size, V gene, D gene, CDR3 length, J gene, CDR3 DNA, CDR3 protein. The D gene is left open where the match is weak. Size values are once, few and many counts, or a class for expanded clones, and some rows have none.

size: few
V: TRBV28
D: TRBD2
length: 15
J: TRBJ2-3
DNA: TGTGCCAGCAGACTAGCGGGAGGAGGGACAGATACGCAGTATTTT
CDR3: CASRLAGGGTDTQYF

size: few
V: TRBV12-3/TRBV12-4
D: .
length: 14
J: TRBJ1-1
DNA: TGTGCCAGCAGTTTTTCGGGGGTGAACACTGAAGCTTTCTTT
CDR3: CASSFSGVNTEAFF

size: .
V: TRBV20-1
D: TRBD1
length: 14
J: TRBJ2-1
DNA: TGCAGTGCTCTAGGGACAGGAAGATTCAATGAGCAGTTCTTC
CDR3: CSALGTGRFNEQFF

size: .
V: TRBV20-1
D: TRBD1
length: 13
J: TRBJ1-1
DNA: TGCAGTGCCCGACAGGGCTCGGCCACTGAAGCTTTCTTT
CDR3: CSARQGSATEAFF

size: few
V: TRBV7-3
D: .
length: 14
J: TRBJ2-3
DNA: TGTGCCAGCAGCTTCCAGGGCAGGCCAGATACGCAGTATTTT
CDR3: CASSFQGRPDTQYF

size: few
V: TRBV20-1
D: .
length: 15
J: TRBJ1-5
DNA: TGCAGTGCTAGAATACGCGGGTTTGGGGGTCAGCCCCAGCATTTT
CDR3: CSARIRGFGGQPQHF

size: few
V: TRBV4-2
D: .
length: 14
J: TRBJ1-1
DNA: TGTGCCAGCAGCCAAGGTAATCTTCCGGAGGGAGCTTTCTTT
CDR3: CASSQGNLPEGAFF

size: .
V: TRBV6-1
D: TRBD1
length: 15
J: TRBJ2-1
DNA: TGTGCCAGCAGTGTGGACAGGGAGGCCTACAATGAGCAGTTCTTC
CDR3: CASSVDREAYNEQFF

size: few
V: TRBV20-1
D: TRBD2
length: 15
J: TRBJ2-1
DNA: TGCAGTGCTAGTGCTAGCGGGGGGTCCTACAATGAGCAGTTCTTC
CDR3: CSASASGGSYNEQFF

size: few
V: TRBV7-3
D: .
length: 13
J: TRBJ2-5
DNA: TGTGCCAGCAGCTTTAAAAGGGCAGGGACCCAGTACTTC
CDR3: CASSFKRAGTQYF

size: .
V: TRBV10-2
D: .
length: 14
J: TRBJ2-3
DNA: TGCGCCAGCAGTGAGTCATTAGCGGAGTATACGCAGTATTTT
CDR3: CASSESLAEYTQYF

size: few
V: TRBV29-1
D: TRBD1
length: 12
J: TRBJ2-7
DNA: TGCAGCGCGATCGGACAGGGACAAAGTCGGTACTTC
CDR3: CSAIGQGQSRYF

size: many
V: TRBV7-3
D: .
length: 15
J: TRBJ2-1
DNA: TGCGCCAGCAGCCCAGCTGGGGGTTCCTACAATGAGCAGTTCTTC
CDR3: CASSPAGGSYNEQFF

size: few
V: TRBV20-1
D: .
length: 14
J: TRBJ2-2
DNA: TGCAGTGCTAGGGCCCTGGTCGGGACCGGGGAGCTGTTTTTT
CDR3: CSARALVGTGELFF

size: .
V: TRBV28
D: .
length: 17
J: TRBJ2-7
DNA: TGTGCCAGCAGTTTAGAAACAACAGGGTCCCTCTCCTACGAGCAGTACTTC
CDR3: CASSLETTGSLSYEQYF

size: few
V: TRBV20-1
D: .
length: 14
J: TRBJ2-1
DNA: TGCAGTGCTAGCGGGGACCCACTACGGGATGAGCAGTTCTTC
CDR3: CSASGDPLRDEQFF

size: few
V: TRBV6-1
D: TRBD1
length: 15
J: TRBJ2-7
DNA: TGTGCCAGCAGAGATACCGGGACAGGGACCTACGAGCAGTACTTC
CDR3: CASRDTGTGTYEQYF

size: many
V: TRBV20-1
D: .
length: 14
J: TRBJ2-3
DNA: TGCAGTGCTACCAGCAGCGGGAGCACAGATACGCAGTATTTT
CDR3: CSATSSGSTDTQYF

size: many
V: TRBV11-2
D: .
length: 11
J: TRBJ1-1
DNA: TGTGCCAGCGGACCTTACGCTGAAGCTTTCTTT
CDR3: CASGPYAEAFF

size: .
V: TRBV28
D: .
length: 14
J: TRBJ2-1
DNA: TGTGCCAGCAGGGGTGAGGGGGAGAAGGATGAGCAGTTCTTC
CDR3: CASRGEGEKDEQFF

size: .
V: TRBV4-3
D: TRBD2
length: 16
J: TRBJ2-2
DNA: TGCGCCAGCAGCCAAGATCATCCGGGGGGGACCGGGGAGCTGTTTTTT
CDR3: CASSQDHPGGTGELFF

size: many
V: TRBV6-2/TRBV6-3
D: .
length: 16
J: TRBJ1-5
DNA: TGTGCCAGCAGTTACGCGGGTTACACTTTCAATCAGCCCCAGCATTTT
CDR3: CASSYAGYTFNQPQHF